The 15 T cell receptor beta chains reported below all come from one sample, sequenced in a study of blood T cell repertoires in COVID-19 (dated by TCRdb to about 2020). Libraries were prepared through the immunoSEQ multiplex PCR assay. TCRdb's version of the immuneACCESS table is confined to in-frame rearrangements and falls short of the full clone set. An unresolved V gene accounts for under half of the shortfall where checked; the remainder is of unknown origin. Within this sample are around 150,000 clones, with 86% of them counted one time only. The top ten constitute over 0.85% of the sample. Sample: peripheral blood. The receptors were gathered from a man aged 18 to 29 with acute or convalescent COVID-19.

CDR3 region: CASSLRGTGGDEQYF. The CDR3 DNA sequence: TGCGCCAGCAGCTTGAGAGGGACAGGGGGAGACGAGCAGTACTTC. The V gene is TRBV5-1, the J gene TRBJ2-7; 11 nucleotides align to TRBD1. V lost 1 base to trimming and J lost 5 bases; unmatched junction nucleotides: 5. This CDR3 has 15 amino acids. CDR1 and CDR2 (germline): SGHRS, YFSETQ.

This clone was detected a few times. This rearrangement joins TRBV3-1 (or the pseudogene TRBV3-2) to TRBJ1-2; 9 bases agree with TRBD1. This CDR3 region has 15 residues. V was pared by 4 bases and J by 2 bases, with 5 bases of the junction left unmatched. Germline-derived CDR1 and CDR2 are LGHDT and YNNKEL (reference sequence). CDR3 residues: CASSPGQGWNYGYTF. CDR3 bases: TGTGCCAGCAGCCCGGGACAGGGATGGAACTATGGCTACACCTTC.

The chain employs TRBV19 and TRBJ1-1; TRBD1 is a possible D gene (5 bases). The CDR3 sequence is 15 residues long. Trimming cost V 3 bases and J 3 bases, with 14 bases left between them. CDR1 and CDR2 from the germline V gene are LNHDA and SQIVND (reference sequence). CDR3 nucleotides: TGTGCCAGTAGTATCCCTGGGGCGGCTGACACTGAAGCTTTCTTT. Translating it yields CASSIPGAADTEAFF.

The chain has TRBV2 and TRBJ2-2; the match to TRBD2 covers 11 bases. From germline, CDR1 is SNHLY and CDR2 FYNNEI. This CDR3 region has 15 residues. The V segment lost 5 bases and the J segment 6 bases; nucleotides outside the gene matches: 5. CDR3 protein: CASSILAGGSGELFF. CDR3 DNA sequence: TGTGCCAGCAGTATTCTAGCGGGGGGATCCGGGGAGCTGTTTTTT.

The chain is built from TRBV4-1 and TRBJ2-5, with 11 bases matching TRBD2. Germline loops: CDR1 MGHRA, CDR2 YSYEKL. CDR3 length: 15 residues. The trim removed 3 bases at V and 5 bases at J, leaving 5 bases unmatched. This CDR3 is CASSHSGGAGETQYF. The CDR3 nucleotides read TGCGCCAGCAGCCATAGCGGGGGGGCCGGGGAGACCCAGTACTTC.

The chain links TRBV7-3 to TRBJ2-3; D unclear. V lost 5 bases to trimming and J lost 5 bases, with 14 bases between them. CDR3 length: 14 residues. The germline CDR1 and CDR2 sequences are SGHTA and FQGTGA. CDR3 sequence (DNA): TGTGCCAGCAGCCCGCCCTTCGGAGAAGATACGCAGTATTTT. This translates into CASSPPFGEDTQYF. The variable domain in full, completed from reference TRBV7-3 and TRBJ2-3, reads GAGVSQTPSNKVTEKGKYVELRCDPISGHTALYWYRQSLGQGPEFLIYFQGTGAADDSGLPNDRFFAVRPEGSVSTLKIQRTERGDSAVYLCASSPPFGEDTQYFGPGTRLTVL.

The chain employs TRBV18 and TRBJ2-3; 7 nucleotides line up with TRBD2. Germline V gives CDR1 KGHSH, CDR2 LQKENI. With 1 base clipped from V and 0 bases from J, the junction kept 1 base outside the gene matches. The CDR3 length is 15 residues. This chain's CDR3 is CASSPRLASTDTQYF. DNA of the CDR3: TGTGCCAGCTCACCACGACTAGCTAGCACAGATACGCAGTATTTT.

The chain is built from TRBV11-2 and TRBJ2-3; TRBD2 aligns across 7 bases. The V gene's germline CDR1 is SGHAT and CDR2 FQNNGV. V shed 4 bases, J shed 3 bases, and the junction held 7 bases outside the gene matches. CDR3 length equals 15 residues. CDR3 DNA: TGTGCCAGCAGCTACGGGGGGTCGAGGACAGATACGCAGTATTTT. Protein product: CASSYGGSRTDTQYF.

The V and J genes are TRBV11-1 and TRBJ2-5; D not certain. Germline assignment: CDR1 SGHAT and CDR2 FQDESV (reference sequence). The CDR3 is made up of 12 amino acids. The V and J ends lost 6 bases and 3 bases respectively, with 8 bases between them. The CDR3 region is CASRREEETQYF. CDR3 in DNA: TGTGCCAGCAGGAGAGAGGAAGAGACCCAGTACTTC.

V gene TRBV18 combines with J gene TRBJ1-5, with 8 bases fitting TRBD1. The CDR3 length is 14 residues. From germline, CDR1 is KGHSH and CDR2 LQKENI. The V gene end was trimmed by 4 bases and the J gene end by 7 bases; junction bases not matched to a gene: 6. The CDR3 region is CASSLQGARQPQHF. In DNA, the CDR3 is TGTGCCAGCTCACTCCAGGGGGCTAGACAGCCCCAGCATTTT. Looking up the rest from reference TRBV18 and TRBJ1-5 gives the full variable domain: NAGVMQNPRHLVRRRGQEARLRCSPMKGHSHVYWYRQLPEEGLKFMVYLQKENIIDESGMPKERFSAEFPKEGPSILRIQQVVRGDSAAYFCASSLQGARQPQHFGDGTRLSIL.

The chain links TRBV28 to TRBJ1-1; D uncertain. CDR1 is MDHEN, CDR2 SYDVKM, per germline. The CDR3 runs 13 residues. Between the trimmed V and J ends, which lost 2 bases and 11 bases, there was a span of 15 bases. The CDR3 sequence is CASSLGGTVTAFF. CDR3 in DNA: TGTGCCAGCAGTTTAGGAGGTACGGTGACCGCTTTCTTT.

The chain recombines TRBV12-5 with TRBJ2-1, with D hard to call. V lost 0 bases to trimming and J lost 0 bases, with 6 bases between them. From germline, CDR1 is LGHNT and CDR2 FRNRAP. The CDR3 has 15 amino acids. The CDR3 spells CASGLVQSSYNEQFF. DNA for the CDR3: TGTGCTAGTGGTTTGGTACAGAGCTCCTACAATGAGCAGTTCTTC. The full variable domain, completed using reference TRBV12-5 and TRBJ2-1, is DARVTQTPRHKVTEMGQEVTMRCQPILGHNTVFWYRQTMMQGLELLAYFRNRAPLDDSGMPKDRFSAEMPDATLATLKIQPSEPRDSAVYFCASGLVQSSYNEQFFGPGTRLTVL.

This clone has just one count. The chain combines TRBV12-3 or TRBV12-4 with TRBJ1-5; D is ambiguous. The CDR3 is made up of 13 amino acids. The ends were cut back, 1 base at V and 6 bases at J, with 7 bases in the middle. In DNA, the CDR3 is TGTGCCAGCAGTTTAGGGGAGCGTCAGCCCCAGCATTTT. This encodes CASSLGERQPQHF.

The genes are TRBV5-4 and TRBJ2-1; TRBD2 matches 11 bases. This CDR3 contains 15 residues. J was trimmed by 4 bases and V by 4 bases; bases with no gene match: 4. CDR1 is SGHNT and CDR2 is YYREEE in the germline V gene (reference sequence). The CDR3 region is CASSSSGGEYNEQFF. The DNA for the CDR3 is TGTGCCAGCAGCAGTAGCGGGGGGGAATACAATGAGCAGTTCTTC.

V is TRBV11-2 and J is TRBJ1-6; 9 bases are shared with TRBD1. V was clipped by 5 bases and J by 7 bases; unmatched bases: 3. Germline CDR1 and CDR2: SGHAT and FQNNGV. This CDR3 is built from 14 residues. This chain's CDR3 is CASSHGQGNSPLHF. CDR3 nucleotides: TGTGCCAGCAGCCATGGACAGGGGAATTCACCCCTCCACTTT.